This TCR beta chain was found in a study of beta chain features in type 1 diabetes. Of note for this clone: Its antigen remains unidentified.

Sequenced material consisted of expressed TCRB transcripts (all of the isolated RNA was reverse transcribed). TCRdb keeps only in-frame clones here, not all; method: immunoSEQ multiplex PCR. The sample lists about 700,000 clones; 13% were seen once. Study-level findings and limits: Small HLA sub-analyses could not settle whether HLA shapes TCRB rearrangement. Type 1 diabetes patients had fewer VDJ junction insertions and more deletions. TCRB CDR3 length was moderately but significantly reduced in all four CD4+ subsets of Type 1 diabetes patients.

This CDR3 is built from 15 residues. In germline, CDR1 is LNHDA, CDR2 SQIVND (reference sequence). V lost 1 base, J lost 0 bases, and 9 bases lay in between. This receptor was identified in a man between 18 and 35 years old with type 1 diabetes. Sequencing input: naive CD4+ T cells from blood. The chain has TRBV19 and TRBJ1-1; D possibly corresponds to TRBD1 (5 bases). The CDR3 DNA follows: TGTGCCAGTAGTATAGGGGGCCAGGTGAACACTGAAGCTTTCTTT. Its protein product is CASSIGGQVNTEAFF.